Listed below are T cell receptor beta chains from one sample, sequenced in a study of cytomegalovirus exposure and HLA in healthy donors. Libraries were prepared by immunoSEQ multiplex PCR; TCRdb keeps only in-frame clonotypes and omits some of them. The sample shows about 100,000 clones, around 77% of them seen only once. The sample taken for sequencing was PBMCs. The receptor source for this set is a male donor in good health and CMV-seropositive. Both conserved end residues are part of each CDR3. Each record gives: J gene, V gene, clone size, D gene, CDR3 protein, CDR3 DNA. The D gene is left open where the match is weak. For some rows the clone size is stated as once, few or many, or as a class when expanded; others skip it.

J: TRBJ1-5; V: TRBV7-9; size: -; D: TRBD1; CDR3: CASSLGTGASNQPQHF; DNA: TGTGCCAGCAGCTTAGGGACAGGGGCCAGCAATCAGCCCCAGCATTTT
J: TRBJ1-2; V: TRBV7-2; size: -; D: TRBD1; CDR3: CASSLRQGAHSNYGYTF; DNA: TGTGCCAGCAGCTTACGACAGGGGGCGCATAGTAACTATGGCTACACCTTC
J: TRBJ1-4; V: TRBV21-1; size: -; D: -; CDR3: CASSKGQANEKLFF; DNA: TGTGCCAGCAGCAAAGGACAGGCTAATGAAAAACTGTTTTTT
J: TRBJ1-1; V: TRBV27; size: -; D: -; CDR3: CASSVGGGTEAFF; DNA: TGTGCCAGCAGCGTTGGGGGGGGGACTGAAGCTTTCTTT
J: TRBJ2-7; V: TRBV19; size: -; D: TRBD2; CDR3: CASSMGRLAGAYEQYF; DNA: TGTGCCAGTAGTATGGGGAGACTAGCGGGGGCCTACGAGCAGTACTTC
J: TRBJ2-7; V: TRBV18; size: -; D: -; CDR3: CASSPRRGLSYEQYF; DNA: TGTGCCAGCTCACCACGGCGAGGACTATCCTACGAGCAGTACTTC
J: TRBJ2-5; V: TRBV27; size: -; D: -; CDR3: CASSFLAEETQYF; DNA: TGTGCCAGCAGTTTCTTAGCGGAAGAGACCCAGTACTTC
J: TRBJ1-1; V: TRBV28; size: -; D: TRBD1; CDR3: CASSLTGGMAFF; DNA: TGTGCCAGCAGTTTAACAGGGGGGATGGCTTTCTTT
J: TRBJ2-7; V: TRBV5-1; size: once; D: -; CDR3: CASSLRGSGYEQYF; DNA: TGCGCCAGCAGCTTGCGGGGATCCGGTTACGAGCAGTACTTC
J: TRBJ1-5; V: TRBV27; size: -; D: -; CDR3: CASSPIGGLQPQHF; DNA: TGTGCCAGCAGTCCCATAGGGGGTCTTCAGCCCCAGCATTTT
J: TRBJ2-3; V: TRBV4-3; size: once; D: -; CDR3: CASSQGLQGTDTQYF; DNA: TGCGCCAGCAGCCAGGGCCTCCAGGGGACAGATACGCAGTATTTT
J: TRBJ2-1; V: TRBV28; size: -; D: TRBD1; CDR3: CASRRDSASDEQFF; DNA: TGTGCCAGCAGACGGGACAGCGCCAGCGATGAGCAGTTCTTC
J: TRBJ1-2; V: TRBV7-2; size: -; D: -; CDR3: CASSATGGPTGGYTF; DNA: TGTGCCAGCAGCGCAACGGGGGGGCCCACGGGTGGCTACACCTTC
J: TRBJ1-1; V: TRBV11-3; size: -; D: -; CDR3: CASSSGSRAAVVTEAFF; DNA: TGTGCCAGCAGCTCAGGGTCAAGGGCGGCGGTTGTAACTGAAGCTTTCTTT
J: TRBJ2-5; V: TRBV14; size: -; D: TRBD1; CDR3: CASSQRTGRETQYF; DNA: TGTGCCAGCAGCCAACGGACAGGGAGAGAGACCCAGTACTTC
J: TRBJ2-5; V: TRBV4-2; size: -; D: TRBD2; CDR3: CASSQVGGLAGGETQYF; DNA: TGTGCCAGCAGCCAAGTCGGGGGACTAGCGGGAGGCGAGACCCAGTACTTC
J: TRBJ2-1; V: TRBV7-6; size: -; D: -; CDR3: CASSHLDEQFF; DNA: TGTGCCAGCAGCCATCTAGATGAGCAGTTCTTC
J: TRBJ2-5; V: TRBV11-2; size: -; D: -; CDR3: CASSPLGGGETQYF; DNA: TGTGCCAGCAGTCCCCTCGGGGGTGGGGAGACCCAGTACTTC
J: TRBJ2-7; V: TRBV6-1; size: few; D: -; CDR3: CASSQTGDYEQYF; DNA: TGTGCCAGCAGTCAGACAGGAGACTACGAGCAGTACTTC
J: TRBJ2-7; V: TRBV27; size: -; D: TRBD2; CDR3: CASSRNSGSINEQYF; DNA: TGTGCCAGCAGCCGAAATAGCGGGAGTATTAACGAGCAGTACTTC
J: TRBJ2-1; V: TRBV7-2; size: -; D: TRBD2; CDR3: CASSLVAGNYNEQFF; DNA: TGTGCCAGCAGCTTAGTAGCGGGCAACTACAATGAGCAGTTCTTC
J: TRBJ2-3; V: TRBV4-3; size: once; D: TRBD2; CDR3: CASSQERGRVAGGSDTQYF; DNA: TGCGCCAGCAGCCAAGAAAGGGGTAGGGTAGCGGGAGGATCAGATACGCAGTATTTT
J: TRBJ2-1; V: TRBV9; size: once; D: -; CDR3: CASSVVDYSYNEQFF; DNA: TGTGCCAGCAGCGTAGTTGACTACTCCTACAATGAGCAGTTCTTC
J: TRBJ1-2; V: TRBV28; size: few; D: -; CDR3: CASSLVGADGGYTF; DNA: TGTGCCAGCAGTTTAGTGGGGGCGGATGGTGGCTACACCTTC
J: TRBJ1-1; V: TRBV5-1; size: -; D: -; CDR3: CASSLVGRGNTEAFF; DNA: TGCGCCAGCAGCTTGGTCGGCAGGGGGAACACTGAAGCTTTCTTT
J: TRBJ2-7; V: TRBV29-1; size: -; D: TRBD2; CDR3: CSVGGGSYEQYF; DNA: TGCAGCGTTGGGGGGGGATCCTACGAGCAGTACTTC
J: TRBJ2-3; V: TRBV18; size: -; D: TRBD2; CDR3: CASSPIAGVRDTQYF; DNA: TGTGCCAGCTCACCAATAGCGGGAGTGAGGGATACGCAGTATTTT
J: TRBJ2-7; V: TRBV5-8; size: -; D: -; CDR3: CASSRRGTQSYEQYF; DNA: TGTGCCAGCAGCCGAAGGGGTACGCAGTCCTACGAGCAGTACTTC
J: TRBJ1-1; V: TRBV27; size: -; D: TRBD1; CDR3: CASSHRQGHTEAFF; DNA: TGTGCCAGCAGTCACCGACAGGGACACACTGAAGCTTTCTTT
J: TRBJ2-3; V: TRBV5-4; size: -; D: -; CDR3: CASSPGRDTQYF; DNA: TGTGCCAGCAGCCCGGGAAGAGATACGCAGTATTTT
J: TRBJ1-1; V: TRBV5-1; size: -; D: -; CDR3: CASSLGQVNTEAFF; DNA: TGCGCCAGCAGCTTGGGGCAGGTGAACACTGAAGCTTTCTTT
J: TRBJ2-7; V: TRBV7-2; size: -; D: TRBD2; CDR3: CASSLLAAYSYEQYF; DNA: TGTGCCAGCAGCTTGCTAGCGGCCTATTCTTACGAGCAGTACTTC
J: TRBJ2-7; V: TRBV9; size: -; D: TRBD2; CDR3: CASSVDLAVTYEQYF; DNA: TGTGCCAGCAGCGTAGATCTAGCGGTTACCTACGAGCAGTACTTC
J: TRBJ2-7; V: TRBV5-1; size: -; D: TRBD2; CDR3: CASSLGGGGYEQYF; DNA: TGCGCCAGCAGCTTGGGGGGGGGAGGCTACGAGCAGTACTTC
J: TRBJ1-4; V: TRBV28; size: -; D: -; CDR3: CASSEREKLFF; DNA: TGTGCCAGCAGCGAGCGAGAAAAACTGTTTTTT
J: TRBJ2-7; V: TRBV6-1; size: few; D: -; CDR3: CASRGVYEQYF; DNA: TGTGCCAGCAGGGGAGTGTACGAGCAGTACTTC
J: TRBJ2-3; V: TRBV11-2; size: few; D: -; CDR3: CASSSLRDSLSTDTQYF; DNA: TGTGCCAGCAGCTCCCTCCGGGACTCCCTTAGCACAGATACGCAGTATTTT
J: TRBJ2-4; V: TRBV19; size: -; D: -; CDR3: CASRTLGGSKNIQYF; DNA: TGTGCCAGTAGGACGTTAGGAGGGTCCAAAAACATTCAGTACTTC
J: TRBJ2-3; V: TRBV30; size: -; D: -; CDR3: CAWSVRTSEGQYF; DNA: TGTGCCTGGAGTGTACGAACTTCCGAGGGGCAGTATTTT
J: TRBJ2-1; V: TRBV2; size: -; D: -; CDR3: CASRVNPGYEQFF; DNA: TGTGCCAGCAGGGTAAACCCGGGGTATGAGCAGTTCTTC
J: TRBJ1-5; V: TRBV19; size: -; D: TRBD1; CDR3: CASSHKGAGVNQPQHF; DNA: TGTGCCAGTAGTCATAAGGGGGCAGGGGTCAATCAGCCCCAGCATTTT
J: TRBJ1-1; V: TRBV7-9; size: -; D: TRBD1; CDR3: CASSFGTGANTEAFF; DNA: TGTGCCAGCAGCTTTGGAACAGGGGCCAACACTGAAGCTTTCTTT
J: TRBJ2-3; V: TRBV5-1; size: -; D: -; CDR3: CASSQGTLTDTQYF; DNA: TGCGCCAGTTCCCAGGGAACACTCACAGATACGCAGTATTTT
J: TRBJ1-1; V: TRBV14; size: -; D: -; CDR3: CASTQEMNTEAFF; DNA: TGTGCCAGCACACAGGAGATGAACACTGAAGCTTTCTTT
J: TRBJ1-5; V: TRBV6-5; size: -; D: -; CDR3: CASSYSATRNQPQHF; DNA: TGTGCCAGCAGTTACTCGGCGACGAGGAATCAGCCCCAGCATTTT
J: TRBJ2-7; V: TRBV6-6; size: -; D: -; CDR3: CASSYEEDYEQYF; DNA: TGTGCCAGCAGTTACGAGGAAGACTACGAGCAGTACTTC
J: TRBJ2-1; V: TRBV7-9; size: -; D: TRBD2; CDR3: CASSPPGLAAYNEQFF; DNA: TGTGCCAGCAGCCCTCCCGGACTAGCGGCCTACAATGAGCAGTTCTTC
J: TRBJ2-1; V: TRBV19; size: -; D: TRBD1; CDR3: CASIRTGMGGNEQFF; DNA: TGTGCCAGTATACGGACAGGGATGGGGGGCAATGAGCAGTTCTTC
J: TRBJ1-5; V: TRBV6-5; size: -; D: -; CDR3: CASSYTGGGGQPQHF; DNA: TGTGCCAGCAGTTACACCGGAGGAGGTGGTCAGCCCCAGCATTTT
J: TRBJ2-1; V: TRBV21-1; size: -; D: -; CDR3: CAIGGGSTREQFF; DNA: TGTGCCATTGGGGGGGGGTCGACTCGGGAGCAGTTCTTC
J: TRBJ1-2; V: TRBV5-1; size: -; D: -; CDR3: CASSLGGNGYTF; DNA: TGCGCCAGCAGCTTGGGAGGGAACGGCTACACCTTC
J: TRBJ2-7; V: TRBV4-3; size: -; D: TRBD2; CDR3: CASSQVAGAYEQYF; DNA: TGCGCCAGCAGCCAAGTGGCGGGGGCCTACGAGCAGTACTTC